These 31 T cell receptor beta chains came from one sample sequenced in a study of blood T cells in healthy people across ages. Then a second PCR, running roughly 7 to 11 cycles, was carried out with a sample-barcoded 5' primer and a J-beta primer mix. TCRdb re-analysed the 5' RACE reads in MiXCR, keeping a single row per CDR3 protein. Here the sample spans 1.5 million to 2 million distinct CDR3 sequences, 28% being singletons. The sample taken for sequencing was blood. The receptor set was obtained from a woman aged 25-40 years in good health.

Turning to this clonotype: One base away lies a much larger clone, so this may be a sequencing read error. This rearrangement joins TRBV20-1 to TRBJ2-1; TRBD1 agrees at 9 bases. The J call may not be correct, given that the DNA end is closer to TRBJ2-7. CDR1 and CDR2 from the germline V gene are DFQATT and SNEGSKA (reference sequence). The CDR3 has 14 residues. This CDR3 reads CSAPGTGFYNEQYF. The CDR3 DNA reads as TGCAGTGCCCCCGGGACAGGGTTCTACAATGAGCAGTACTTC.

The chain carries TRBV12-3 or TRBV12-4 and TRBJ1-1, with D possibly being TRBD1 (5 bases). The CDR3 is 14 residues long. With 5 bases removed from V and 3 bases from J, the gap between germline ends came to 13 bases. The CDR3 loop is CASSAFGGDTEAFF. Written as DNA, the CDR3 is TGTGCCAGCAGTGCTTTCGGAGGGGACACTGAAGCTTTCTTT.

The chain has TRBV7-2 and TRBJ2-7; 7 bases align to TRBD2. The CDR3 sequence is 14 residues long. CDR1 SGHTA and CDR2 FQGNSA come from the germline V gene. The V gene end was trimmed by 5 bases and the J gene end by 3 bases; junction bases not matched to a gene: 7. CDR3 in DNA: TGTGCCAGCAGCCCCGGGGAGGGGATCTACGAGCAGTACTTC. It encodes CASSPGEGIYEQYF.

This chain joins TRBV9 and TRBJ1-4; 8 positions match TRBD1. With 0 bases clipped from V and 7 bases from J, the junction kept 5 bases outside the gene matches. Germline lookup yields CDR1 SGDLS and CDR2 YYNGEE. The CDR3 runs to 15 residues. Here the CDR3 DNA reads TGTGCCAGCAGCGTAGAAGGACAGGGCGGTGAAAAACTGTTTTTT. This translates into CASSVEGQGGEKLFF.

A few counts support this clonotype. The J gene is TRBJ2-1, the V gene TRBV7-9; 7 bases align to TRBD2. From germline, CDR1 is SEHNR and CDR2 FQNEAQ (reference sequence). The J segment lost 9 bases and the V segment lost 4 bases, leaving 12 bases of the junction unmatched. CDR3 length equals 15 residues. In DNA form, the CDR3 reads TGTGCCAGCAGCTGGAGCGGGGTTGGACCCAGTGAGCAGTTCTTC. This encodes CASSWSGVGPSEQFF.

This clonotype was observed many times. V usage is TRBV30 and J usage is TRBJ1-5; TRBD1 might be the D (5 bases). The CDR3 has 15 residues. Germline V gene lookup returns CDR1 GTSNPN and CDR2 SVGIG (reference sequence). V lost 0 bases, J lost 2 bases, and 11 bases lay in between. CDR3 amino acids: CAWSVGGDGNQPQHF. DNA for the CDR3: TGTGCCTGGAGTGTAGGCGGGGACGGCAATCAGCCCCAGCATTTT.

This clonotype was counted at least ten times. The chain couples TRBV7-2 to TRBJ1-2, with D uncertain. Trimming left V 5 bases short and J 2 bases short, with 12 bases between. CDR1 is SGHTA and CDR2 is FQGNSA in the germline V gene. There are 14 residues in the CDR3. In DNA, the CDR3 is TGTGCCAGCAGCCCAAGGCGGAGCAACTATGGCTACACCTTC. Translation gives CASSPRRSNYGYTF.

The J gene is TRBJ2-3, the V gene TRBV12-3 or TRBV12-4; TRBD2 matches 9 bases. V lost 6 bases, J lost 1 base, and 5 bases stayed unmatched. This CDR3 spans 15 amino acids. The CDR3 coding sequence is TGTGCCAGCAGGGAGGTAGCGGGGGGCACAGATACGCAGTATTTT. Translated, it gives CASREVAGGTDTQYF.

This clonotype has only a few counts. This chain connects TRBV7-2 to TRBJ1-5, with a weak D call TRBD1 (5 bases). CDR1 SGHTA and CDR2 FQGNSA come from the germline V gene. This CDR3 comprises 15 residues. The V and J ends lost 0 bases and 3 bases respectively, with 9 bases between them. This chain's CDR3 is CASSLAGVVNQPQHF. The CDR3 DNA follows: TGTGCCAGCAGCTTAGCAGGGGTGGTCAATCAGCCCCAGCATTTT.

The chain couples TRBV12-3 or TRBV12-4 to TRBJ2-2, with D possibly TRBD2 on 7 matching bases. V was shortened by 6 bases and J by 6 bases, with 20 bases between the two germline ends. The CDR3 covers 16 residues. Written as DNA, the CDR3 is TGTGCCAGCAGCGGTGGGGGGGGCGCTTTGGCCGGGGAGCTGTTTTTT. This sequence encodes CASSGGGGALAGELFF.

This clonotype appeared many times. The chain has TRBV12-3 or TRBV12-4 and TRBJ2-5; possible D gene TRBD1, 6 bases. V was clipped by 5 bases and J by 2 bases, with 9 bases between them. There are 13 residues in the CDR3. The CDR3 DNA reads TGTGCCAGCAGTGTGGACAGACAAGAGACCCAGTACTTC. Translating it yields CASSVDRQETQYF.

The chain combines TRBV28 with TRBJ1-5; D call uncertain. V was pared by 7 bases and J by 0 bases, with 16 bases between. Germline V gives CDR1 MDHEN, CDR2 SYDVKM. This CDR3 region has 16 residues. This CDR3 is CASKPSRQSSNQPQHF. The CDR3, as DNA: TGTGCCAGCAAGCCCTCTCGACAAAGTAGCAATCAGCCCCAGCATTTT.

This clonotype was counted only a few times. Relative to the germline gene, one junction end is altered; a read error may explain this. The gene calls are TRBV9 and TRBJ2-7; D possibly corresponds to TRBD1 (6 bases). The length of the CDR3 is 15 residues. Germline assignment: CDR1 SGDLS and CDR2 YYNGEE. Here the CDR3 DNA reads TGTGCCAGCAGCACCCAAGTTGGGGGCCCCTACGAGAAGTACTTC. Protein sequence: CASSTQVGGPYEKYF.

This clonotype was observed a handful of times. The chain carries TRBV6-2 or TRBV6-3 and TRBJ2-5, with no clear D. V shed 2 bases and J shed 9 bases, with 10 bases lying between them. CDR3 size: 12 residues. Germline V gene lookup returns CDR1 MNHEY and CDR2 SVGEGT. CDR3: CASSYDRRSQYF. In DNA, the CDR3 is TGTGCCAGCAGTTACGACCGGCGGTCCCAGTACTTC.

V gene TRBV7-3 combines with J gene TRBJ2-1; D is undetermined. Per germline, CDR1 SGHTA and CDR2 FQGTGA. The V end was cut by 1 base, the J end by 5 bases, with 9 bases between. The CDR3 consists of 14 residues. CDR3 loop: CASSLMGTNNEQFF. DNA of the CDR3: TGTGCCAGCAGCTTAATGGGCACTAACAATGAGCAGTTCTTC. The whole variable domain, filled in from reference TRBV7-3 and TRBJ2-1, reads GAGVSQTPSNKVTEKGKYVELRCDPISGHTALYWYRQSLGQGPEFLIYFQGTGAADDSGLPNDRFFAVRPEGSVSTLKIQRTERGDSAVYLCASSLMGTNNEQFFGPGTRLTVL.

Comment on this clonotype: With a much larger clone just one base away, this may be a read error. The V call is TRBV28, the J call TRBJ2-5, with D hard to call. The V gene lost 6 bases and the J gene lost 11 bases, with 16 bases spanning the gap. Germline loops: CDR1 MDHEN, CDR2 SYDVKM. This CDR3 has 12 amino acids. CDR3 sequence: CASSPWRNEQYF. The CDR3 DNA reads as TGTGCCAGCAGCCCGTGGCGAAATGAGCAGTACTTC.

This clonotype was found many times. The chain employs TRBV5-1 and TRBJ2-1, with D tentatively TRBD1 (6 bases). V was cut by 4 bases and J by 2 bases, with 13 bases left in between. Germline V gene sequence: CDR1 SGHRS, CDR2 YFSETQ. The CDR3 is made up of 15 amino acids. CDR3 DNA: TGCGCCAGCAGCCCCACGACAGGAACCTACAATGAGCAGTTCTTC. Protein sequence: CASSPTTGTYNEQFF.

This clonotype was recorded many times. V and J are TRBV5-5 and TRBJ2-1, with a tentative D call TRBD1 (6 bases). V was pared by 5 bases and J by 6 bases, with 9 bases between. Germline V gene data show CDR1 as SGHKS and CDR2 as YYEKEE (reference sequence). The CDR3 loop spans 12 amino acids. The CDR3 here is CASRSQGNEQFF. The CDR3 DNA reads as TGTGCCAGCAGATCACAGGGCAATGAGCAGTTCTTC.

This clonotype appeared a few times. V usage is TRBV20-1 and J usage is TRBJ2-4; tentatively, D is TRBD1 (7 bases). V was cut by 6 bases and J by 4 bases, with 16 bases left in between. Germline V CDR1 and CDR2: DFQATT, SNEGSKA (reference sequence). This CDR3 comprises 14 residues. In DNA, the CDR3 is TGCAGTGCCACTCGGGGGACAGCGAAAAACATTCAGTACTTC. Amino acid sequence: CSATRGTAKNIQYF.

This clonotype showed up just a few times. J is TRBJ1-1 and V is TRBV28; D not certain. Trimming pared 10 bases from V and 1 base from J, leaving 7 bases between. Germline V gives CDR1 MDHEN, CDR2 SYDVKM. The CDR3 spans 11 residues. The CDR3 loop is CATLTNTEAFF. Written as DNA, the CDR3 is TGTGCCACCTTGACGAACACTGAAGCTTTCTTT.

This clonotype appeared once. One end of the junction does not line up with germline, which may come from a read error. The gene calls are TRBV4-2 and TRBJ2-7; the D gene is possibly TRBD1 (6 bases). The CDR3 has 13 amino acids. Looked up from germline, CDR1 is LGHNA and CDR2 is YNFKEQ. This CDR3 is CASGQVGAGEQYF. CDR3 bases: TGTGCCAGCGGCCAAGTGGGGGCGGGCGAGCAGTACTTC.

The J gene is TRBJ2-5, the V gene TRBV2, with D perhaps TRBD1 or TRBD2 (5 bases each). The germline CDR1 and CDR2 sequences are SNHLY and FYNNEI. The CDR3 has 13 amino acids. Trimming removed 4 bases at V and 3 bases at J, with 9 bases between. The CDR3 sequence is CASSVLGEETQYF. The CDR3 DNA follows: TGTGCCAGCAGTGTTTTGGGGGAAGAGACCCAGTACTTC.

V usage is TRBV20-1 and J usage is TRBJ1-4; D uncertain. Between the trimmed V and J ends, which lost 5 bases and 7 bases, there was a span of 14 bases. This CDR3 has 13 amino acids. Per the germline V gene, CDR1 is DFQATT and CDR2 is SNEGSKA (reference sequence). The CDR3 here is CSASHGQSEKLFF. Written as DNA, the CDR3 is TGCAGTGCTTCGCACGGCCAGAGTGAAAAACTGTTTTTT.

In its sample, this clonotype was seen many times. The chain links TRBV6-2 or TRBV6-3 to TRBJ1-5, with D unclear. The CDR3 is 13 amino acids. With 8 bases removed from V and 0 bases from J, the gap between germline ends came to 8 bases. Germline CDR1 reads MNHEY; CDR2 reads SVGEGT. DNA for the CDR3: TGTGCCAGCGGGCGAAGTAGCAATCAGCCCCAGCATTTT. Protein sequence: CASGRSSNQPQHF.

This clonotype has more than one count but fewer than ten. This rearrangement joins TRBV18 to TRBJ2-1; 10 positions agree with TRBD2. The CDR3 contains 16 residues. Germline V gives CDR1 KGHSH, CDR2 LQKENI. J was trimmed by 12 bases and V by 3 bases; bases with no gene match: 14. In nucleotides, the CDR3 is TGTGCCAGCTCACCCTCTGGGACTAGCGCACTCGTGTCGCAGTTCTTC. Translation gives CASSPSGTSALVSQFF.

A word on this clonotype: One end of the junction does not line up with germline, which may come from a read error. The chain combines TRBV7-3 with TRBJ1-5; 7 bases match TRBD1. Germline CDR1 is SGHTA and CDR2 is FQGTGA. CDR3 length: 15 residues. For the CDR3, the DNA is TGTGCCGGCAGCCTTTGGACAGGCCTAGATCAGCCCCAGCATTTT. This gives the protein CAGSLWTGLDQPQHF.

This clonotype has more than one count but fewer than ten. The chain couples TRBV29-1 to TRBJ1-5; D possibly corresponds to TRBD1 (5 bases). The V gene lost 6 bases and the J gene lost 5 bases, with 14 bases spanning the gap. CDR3 length: 13 residues. In germline, CDR1 is SQVTM, CDR2 ANQGSEA. Written as DNA, the CDR3 is TGCAGCGTCGCCATGGGGGTAGATCAGCCCCAGCATTTT. It codes for CSVAMGVDQPQHF.

This clonotype was counted only a few times. V is TRBV9 and J is TRBJ2-1; D remains ambiguous. This CDR3 is built from 13 residues. V was cut by 4 bases and J by 5 bases, with 10 bases left in between. The germline gives CDR1 SGDLS, CDR2 YYNGEE. Written as DNA, the CDR3 is TGTGCCAGCAGCTTCGGTGAGAACAATGAGCAGTTCTTC. Translating it yields CASSFGENNEQFF.

Of note for this clonotype: A junction boundary mismatches the germline segment, possibly from a read error. V gene TRBV5-1 combines with J gene TRBJ1-2, with TRBD1 as a possible D gene (5 bases). Per germline, CDR1 SGHRS and CDR2 YFSETQ. The CDR3 covers 13 residues. The CDR3 here is CASRDPSDYGYTF. The CDR3 nucleotides are TGCGCTAGCAGGGACCCGAGTGACTATGGCTACACCTTC. Complete variable domain (other parts from reference TRBV5-1 and TRBJ1-2): KAGVTQTPRYLIKTRGQQVTLSCSPISGHRSVSWYQQTPGQGLQFLFEYFSETQRNKGNFPGRFSGRQFSNSRSEMNVSTLELGDSALYLCASRDPSDYGYTFGSGTRLTVV.

This clonotype has ten or more counts. The rearrangement joins TRBV2 to TRBJ2-3; D may be TRBD2 (5 bases). V lost 5 bases and J 1 base, leaving 10 bases between the germline ends. Germline lookup yields CDR1 SNHLY and CDR2 FYNNEI. This CDR3 comprises 14 residues. The CDR3: CASSTEAGTDTQYF. As DNA, the CDR3 is TGTGCCAGCAGTACGGAGGCTGGCACAGATACGCAGTATTTT.

The rearrangement joins TRBV24-1 to TRBJ2-1, with no clear D. This CDR3 has 12 amino acids. Germline lookup yields CDR1 KGHDR and CDR2 SFDVKD. With 2 bases removed from V and 9 bases from J, the gap between germline ends came to 7 bases. CDR3 protein: CATSDSVVEQFF. CDR3 sequence (DNA): TGTGCCACCAGTGATTCAGTGGTTGAGCAGTTCTTC.